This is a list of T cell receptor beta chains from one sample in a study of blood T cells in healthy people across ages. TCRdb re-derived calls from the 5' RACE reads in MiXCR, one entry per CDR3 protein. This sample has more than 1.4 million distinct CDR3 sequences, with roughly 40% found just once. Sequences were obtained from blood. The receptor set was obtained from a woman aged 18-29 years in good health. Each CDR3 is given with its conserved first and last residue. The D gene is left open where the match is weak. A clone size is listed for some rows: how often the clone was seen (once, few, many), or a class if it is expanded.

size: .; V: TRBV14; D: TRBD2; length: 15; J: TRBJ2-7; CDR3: CASSQRFGTSGEQYF; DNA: TGTGCCAGCAGCCAAAGATTCGGGACTAGCGGGGAGCAGTACTTC
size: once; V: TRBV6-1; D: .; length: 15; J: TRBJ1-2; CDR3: CASSEQCGSAYGYTF; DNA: TGTGCCAGCAGTGAACAGTGTGGGAGTGCCTATGGCTACACCTTC
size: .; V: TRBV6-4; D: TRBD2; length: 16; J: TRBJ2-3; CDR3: CASSRLAGDNTDTQYF; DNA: TGTGCCAGCAGCCGACTAGCGGGGGATAACACAGATACGCAGTATTTT
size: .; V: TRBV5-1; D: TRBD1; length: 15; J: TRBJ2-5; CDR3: CASSLVTGAQETQYF; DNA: TGCGCCAGCAGCTTGGTCACAGGGGCTCAAGAGACCCAGTACTTC
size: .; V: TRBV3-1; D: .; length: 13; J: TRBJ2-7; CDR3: CASSRGVNYEQYF; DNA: TGTGCCAGCAGCCGAGGGGTAAACTACGAGCAGTACTTC
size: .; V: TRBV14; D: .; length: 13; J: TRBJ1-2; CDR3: CASSEGLNCGYTF; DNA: TGTGCCAGCAGTGAGGGCCTCAACTGTGGCTACACCTTC
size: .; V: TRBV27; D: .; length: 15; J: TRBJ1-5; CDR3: CASSPMGVNNQPQHF; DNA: TGTGCCAGCAGTCCGATGGGAGTTAACAATCAGCCCCAGCATTTT
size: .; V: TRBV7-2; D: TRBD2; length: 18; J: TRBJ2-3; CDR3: CASSLEGTSGGDTDTQYF; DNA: TGTGCCAGCAGCTTAGAGGGTACTAGCGGAGGGGACACAGATACGCAGTATTTT
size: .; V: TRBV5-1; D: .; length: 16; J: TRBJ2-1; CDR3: CASSLARGRIANEQFF; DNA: TGCGCCAGCAGCTTGGCGCGGGGGCGCATTGCCAATGAGCAGTTCTTC
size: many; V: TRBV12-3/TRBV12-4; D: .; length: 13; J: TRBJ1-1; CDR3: CASSLGMNTEAFF; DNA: TGTGCCAGCAGCTTAGGGATGAACACTGAAGCTTTCTTT
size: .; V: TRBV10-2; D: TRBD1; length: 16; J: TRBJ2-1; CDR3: CASCESGTGAYNEQFF; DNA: TGCGCCAGCTGTGAGTCCGGAACAGGGGCCTACAATGAGCAGTTCTTC
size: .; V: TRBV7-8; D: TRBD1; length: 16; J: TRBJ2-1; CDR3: CASSFWDRALYNEQFF; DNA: TGTGCCAGCAGCTTTTGGGACAGGGCTTTATACAATGAGCAGTTCTTC
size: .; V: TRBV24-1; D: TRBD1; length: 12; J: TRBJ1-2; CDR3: CATSRQGAGYTF; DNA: TGTGCCACCAGTAGACAGGGGGCTGGCTACACCTTC
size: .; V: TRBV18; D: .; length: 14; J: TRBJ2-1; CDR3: CASSPRLDSNEQFF; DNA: TGTGCCAGCTCACCTAGACTAGACTCCAATGAGCAGTTCTTC
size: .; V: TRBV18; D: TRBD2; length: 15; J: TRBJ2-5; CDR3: CASSPQRDDQETQYF; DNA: TGTGCCAGCTCACCGCAGCGGGACGACCAAGAGACCCAGTACTTC
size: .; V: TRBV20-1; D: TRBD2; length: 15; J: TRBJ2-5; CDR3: CSARELAGAQETQYF; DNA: TGCAGTGCTAGAGAGCTAGCGGGGGCCCAAGAGACCCAGTACTTC
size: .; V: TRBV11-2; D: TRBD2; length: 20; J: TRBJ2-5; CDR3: CASSLGRTSGSGRNQETQYF; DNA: TGTGCCAGCAGCTTAGGGCGGACTAGCGGGAGTGGCCGAAACCAAGAGACCCAGTACTTC
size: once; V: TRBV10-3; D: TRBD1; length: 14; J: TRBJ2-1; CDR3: CAIMGTGAYNEQFF; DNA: TGTGCCATCATGGGGACAGGGGCCTACAATGAGCAGTTCTTC
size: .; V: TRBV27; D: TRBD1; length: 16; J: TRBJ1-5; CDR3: CASSRKGQGSNQPQHF; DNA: TGTGCCAGCAGCCGAAAGGGACAGGGATCCAATCAGCCCCAGCATTTT
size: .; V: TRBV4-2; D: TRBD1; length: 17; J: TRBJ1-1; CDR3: CASSQDRTGVQNTEAFF; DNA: TGTGCCAGCAGCCAAGACCGGACAGGGGTCCAGAACACTGAAGCTTTCTTT
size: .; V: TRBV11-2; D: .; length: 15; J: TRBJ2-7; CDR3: CASSLGRGMGYEQYF; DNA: TGTGCCAGCAGCTTGGGTCGCGGGATGGGATACGAGCAGTACTTC
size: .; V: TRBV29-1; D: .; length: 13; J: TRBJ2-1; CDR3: CSVGQGRYNEQFF; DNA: TGCAGCGTTGGGCAGGGTAGATACAATGAGCAGTTCTTC
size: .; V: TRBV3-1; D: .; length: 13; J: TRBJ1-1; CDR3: CASSQEQARWAFF; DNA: TGTGCCAGCAGCCAGGAGCAGGCAAGGTGGGCTTTCTTT
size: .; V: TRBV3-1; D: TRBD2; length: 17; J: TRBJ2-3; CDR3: CASSQGLAGARTDTQYF; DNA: TGTGCCAGCAGCCAAGGACTAGCGGGGGCCCGCACAGATACGCAGTATTTT
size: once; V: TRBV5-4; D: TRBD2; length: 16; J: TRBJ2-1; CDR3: CASTTDAGVAANEQFF; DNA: TGTGCCAGCACCACGGATGCGGGAGTAGCCGCCAATGAGCAGTTCTTC
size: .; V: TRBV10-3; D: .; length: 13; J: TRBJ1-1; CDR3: CAISELENTEAFF; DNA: TGTGCCATCAGTGAGTTGGAGAACACTGAAGCTTTCTTT
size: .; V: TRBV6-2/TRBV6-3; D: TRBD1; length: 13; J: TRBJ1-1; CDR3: CASSDRGRTEAFF; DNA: TGTGCCAGCTCGGACAGGGGTAGGACTGAAGCTTTCTTT
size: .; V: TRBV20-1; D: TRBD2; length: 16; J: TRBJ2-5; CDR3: CSARVSSGRAFGEQYF; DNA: TGCAGTGCTAGAGTGTCCAGCGGGAGGGCCTTCGGTGAGCAGTACTTC
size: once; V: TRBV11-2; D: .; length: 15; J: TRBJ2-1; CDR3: CASSLVARALGEQFF; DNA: TGTGCCAGCAGCTTAGTTGCGAGAGCTTTGGGTGAGCAGTTCTTC
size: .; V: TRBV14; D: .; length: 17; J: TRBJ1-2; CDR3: CASSQAGTGGINYGYTF; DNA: TGTGCCAGCAGCCAAGCGGGTACGGGCGGAATTAACTATGGCTACACCTTC
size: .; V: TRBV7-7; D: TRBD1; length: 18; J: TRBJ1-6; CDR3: CASSLRGSRQGVNSPLHF; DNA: TGTGCCAGCAGCTTACGAGGATCAAGACAGGGAGTGAATTCACCCCTCCACTTT
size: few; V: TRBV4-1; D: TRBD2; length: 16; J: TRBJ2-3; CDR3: CASSQLGLAGPDTQYF; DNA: TGCGCCAGCAGCCAACTAGGCCTAGCGGGCCCTGATACGCAGTATTTT
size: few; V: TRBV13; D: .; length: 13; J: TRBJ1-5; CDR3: CASSRNRDPPQHF; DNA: TGTGCCAGCAGCCGAAACAGGGATCCCCCCCAGCATTTT
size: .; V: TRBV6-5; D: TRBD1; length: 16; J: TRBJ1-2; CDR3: CASSNNRGRSNRGYTF; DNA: TGTGCCAGCAGTAACAACAGGGGAAGGTCTAATCGTGGCTACACCTTC
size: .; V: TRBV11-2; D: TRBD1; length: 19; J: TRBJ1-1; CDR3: CASSLGTGGMSLGNTEAFF; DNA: TGTGCCAGCAGCTTAGGGACAGGGGGTATGTCTTTGGGGAACACTGAAGCTTTCTTT
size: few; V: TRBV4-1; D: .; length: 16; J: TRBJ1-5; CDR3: CASSQVTRGIDQPQHF; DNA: TGCGCCAGCAGCCAAGTCACCAGGGGTATCGATCAGCCCCAGCATTTT
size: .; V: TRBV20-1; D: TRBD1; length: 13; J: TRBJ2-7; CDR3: CSARDDREYEQYF; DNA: TGCAGTGCTAGAGACGACAGGGAGTACGAGCAGTACTTC
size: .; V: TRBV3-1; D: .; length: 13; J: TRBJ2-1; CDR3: CASSQVRGNEQFF; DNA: TGTGCCAGCAGCCAAGTTCGGGGCAATGAGCAGTTCTTC
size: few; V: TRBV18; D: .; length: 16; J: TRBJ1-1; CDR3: CASSPNPRHENTEAFF; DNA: TGTGCCAGCTCACCAAATCCCCGACATGAGAACACTGAAGCTTTCTTT
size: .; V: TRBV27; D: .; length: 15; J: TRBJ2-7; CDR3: CASSLIGTGLHEQYF; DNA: TGTGCCAGCAGTTTAATAGGCACAGGGCTCCACGAGCAGTACTTC
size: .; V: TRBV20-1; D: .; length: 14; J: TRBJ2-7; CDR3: CSARFRQNSYEQYF; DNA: TGCAGTGCTAGGTTCCGGCAGAATTCCTACGAGCAGTACTTC
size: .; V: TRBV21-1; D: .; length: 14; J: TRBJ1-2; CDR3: CTSSNGTGGDGYTF; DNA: TGTACCAGCAGCAATGGGACAGGGGGCGATGGCTACACCTTC
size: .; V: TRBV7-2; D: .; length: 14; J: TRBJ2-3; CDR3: CASSLEIGADTQYF; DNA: TGTGCCAGCAGCTTAGAAATCGGGGCAGATACGCAGTATTTT
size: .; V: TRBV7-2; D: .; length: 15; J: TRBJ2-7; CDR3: CASSLASGTFTEQYF; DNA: TGTGCCAGCAGCTTAGCTAGCGGCACCTTCACCGAGCAGTACTTC
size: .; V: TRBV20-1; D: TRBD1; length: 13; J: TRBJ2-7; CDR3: CSAQRDSRYEQYF; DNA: TGCAGTGCCCAGAGGGACAGCAGATACGAGCAGTACTTC
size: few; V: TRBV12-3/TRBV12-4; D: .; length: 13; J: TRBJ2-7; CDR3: CASSFGRYYEQYF; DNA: TGTGCCAGCAGTTTCGGACGGTACTACGAGCAGTACTTC
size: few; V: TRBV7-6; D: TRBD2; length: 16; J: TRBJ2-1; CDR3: CASSYLAGGSYNEQFF; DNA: TGTGCCAGCAGCTACCTAGCGGGAGGCTCCTACAATGAGCAGTTCTTC